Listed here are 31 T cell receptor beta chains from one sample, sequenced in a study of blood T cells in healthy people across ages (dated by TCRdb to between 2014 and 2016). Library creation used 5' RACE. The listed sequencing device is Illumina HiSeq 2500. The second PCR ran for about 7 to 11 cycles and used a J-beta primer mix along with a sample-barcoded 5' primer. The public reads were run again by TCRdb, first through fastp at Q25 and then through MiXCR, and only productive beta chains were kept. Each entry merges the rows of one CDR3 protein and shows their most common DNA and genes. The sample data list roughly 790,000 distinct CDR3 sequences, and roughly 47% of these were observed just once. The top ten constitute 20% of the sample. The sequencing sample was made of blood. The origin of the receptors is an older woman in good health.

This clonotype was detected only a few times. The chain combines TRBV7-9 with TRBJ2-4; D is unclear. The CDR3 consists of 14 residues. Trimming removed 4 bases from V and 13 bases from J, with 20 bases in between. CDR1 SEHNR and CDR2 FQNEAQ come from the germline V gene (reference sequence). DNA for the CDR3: TGTGCCAGCAGCTCTGCGTCTCGCGCTCCCAAGCAGTACTTC. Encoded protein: CASSSASRAPKQYF.

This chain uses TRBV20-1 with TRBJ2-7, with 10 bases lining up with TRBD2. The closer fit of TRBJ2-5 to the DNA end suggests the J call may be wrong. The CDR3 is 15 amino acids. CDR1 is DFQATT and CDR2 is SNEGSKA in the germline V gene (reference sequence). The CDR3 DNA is TGCAGTGCTAGGTGGGCTAGCGGGAGTGGAGAGACCCAGTACTTC. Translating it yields CSARWASGSGETQYF.

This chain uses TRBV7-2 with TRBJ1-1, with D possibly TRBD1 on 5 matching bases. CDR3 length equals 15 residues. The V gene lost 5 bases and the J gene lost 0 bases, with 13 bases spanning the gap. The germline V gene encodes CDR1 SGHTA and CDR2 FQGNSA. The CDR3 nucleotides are TGTGCCAGCAGCCCCTGGGGGGGTTTGAACACTGAAGCTTTCTTT. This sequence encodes CASSPWGGLNTEAFF.

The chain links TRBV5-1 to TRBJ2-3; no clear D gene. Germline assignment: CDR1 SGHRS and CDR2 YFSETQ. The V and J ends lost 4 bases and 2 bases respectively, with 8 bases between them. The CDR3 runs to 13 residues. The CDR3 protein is CASSTDPTDTQYF. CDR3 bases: TGCGCCAGCAGCACGGACCCCACAGATACGCAGTATTTT.

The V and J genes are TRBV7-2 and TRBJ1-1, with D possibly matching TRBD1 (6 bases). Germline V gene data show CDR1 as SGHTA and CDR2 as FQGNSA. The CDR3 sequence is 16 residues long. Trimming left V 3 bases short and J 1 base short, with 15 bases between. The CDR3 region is CASSFFPGQTNTEAFF. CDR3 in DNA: TGTGCCAGCAGCTTCTTCCCGGGACAAACGAACACTGAAGCTTTCTTT.

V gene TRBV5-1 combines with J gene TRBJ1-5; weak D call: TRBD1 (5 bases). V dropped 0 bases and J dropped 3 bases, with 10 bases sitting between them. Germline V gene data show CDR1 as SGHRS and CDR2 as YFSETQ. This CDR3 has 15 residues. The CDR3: CASSLVSGPNQPQHF. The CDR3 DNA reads TGCGCCAGCAGCTTGGTTTCAGGGCCCAATCAGCCCCAGCATTTT. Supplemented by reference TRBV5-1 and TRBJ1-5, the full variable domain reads KAGVTQTPRYLIKTRGQQVTLSCSPISGHRSVSWYQQTPGQGLQFLFEYFSETQRNKGNFPGRFSGRQFSNSRSEMNVSTLELGDSALYLCASSLVSGPNQPQHFGDGTRLSIL.

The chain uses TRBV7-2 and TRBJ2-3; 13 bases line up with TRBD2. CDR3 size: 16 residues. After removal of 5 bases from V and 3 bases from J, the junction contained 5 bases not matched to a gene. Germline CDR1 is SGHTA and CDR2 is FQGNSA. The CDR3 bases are TGTGCCAGCAGCCCCCGGACTAGCGGGAGAACAGATACGCAGTATTTT. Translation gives CASSPRTSGRTDTQYF.

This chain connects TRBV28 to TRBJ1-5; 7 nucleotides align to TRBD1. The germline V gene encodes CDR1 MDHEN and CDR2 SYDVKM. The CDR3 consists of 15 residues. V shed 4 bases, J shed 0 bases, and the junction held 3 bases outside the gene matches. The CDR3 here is CASSSGTDSNQPQHF. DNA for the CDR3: TGTGCCAGCAGTTCCGGGACAGATAGCAATCAGCCCCAGCATTTT.

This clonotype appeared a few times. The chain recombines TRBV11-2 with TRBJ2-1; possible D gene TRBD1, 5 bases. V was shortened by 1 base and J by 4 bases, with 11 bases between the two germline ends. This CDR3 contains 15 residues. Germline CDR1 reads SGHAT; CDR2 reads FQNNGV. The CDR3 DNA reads TGTGCCAGCAGCTTAGTGTACAGGCCATACAATGAGCAGTTCTTC. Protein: CASSLVYRPYNEQFF.

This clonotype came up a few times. The CDR3 here is CASSTGTGNSDFTDTQYF. CDR3 nucleotides: TGTGCCAGCAGCACCGGGACAGGGAATTCGGATTTCACAGATACGCAGTATTTT. This chain joins TRBV4-2 and TRBJ2-3, with 9 bases that match TRBD1. CDR1 is LGHNA and CDR2 is YNFKEQ in the germline V gene. V dropped 5 bases and J dropped 2; count of bases not matched to a gene: 14. This CDR3 spans 18 amino acids.

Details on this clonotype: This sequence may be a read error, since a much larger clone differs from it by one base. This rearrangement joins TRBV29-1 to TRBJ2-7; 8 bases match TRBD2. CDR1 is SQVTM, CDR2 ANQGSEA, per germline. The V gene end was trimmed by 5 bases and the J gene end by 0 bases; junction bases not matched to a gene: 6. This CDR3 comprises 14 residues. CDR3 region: CSVRTSISSYEQYF. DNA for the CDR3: TGCAGCGTTCGGACTAGCATAAGCTCCTACGAGCAGTACTTC.

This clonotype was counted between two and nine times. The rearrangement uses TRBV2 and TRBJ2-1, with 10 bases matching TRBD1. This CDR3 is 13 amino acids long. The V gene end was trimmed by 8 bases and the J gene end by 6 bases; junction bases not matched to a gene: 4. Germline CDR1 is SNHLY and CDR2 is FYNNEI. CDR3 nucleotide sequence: TGTGCCAGCCCCAGGACAGGGGGCAATGAGCAGTTCTTC. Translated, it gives CASPRTGGNEQFF. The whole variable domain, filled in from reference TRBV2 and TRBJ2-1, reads EPEVTQTPSHQVTQMGQEVILRCVPISNHLYFYWYRQILGQKVEFLVSFYNNEISEKSEIFDDQFSVERPDGSNFTLKIRSTKLEDSAMYFCASPRTGGNEQFFGPGTRLTVL.

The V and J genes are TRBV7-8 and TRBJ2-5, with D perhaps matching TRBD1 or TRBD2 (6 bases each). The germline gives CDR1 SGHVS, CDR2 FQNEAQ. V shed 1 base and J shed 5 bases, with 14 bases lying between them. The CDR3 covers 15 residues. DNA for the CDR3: TGTGCCAGCAGCTTAGGAAGGGGGGAGTCGGAGACCCAGTACTTC. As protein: CASSLGRGESETQYF. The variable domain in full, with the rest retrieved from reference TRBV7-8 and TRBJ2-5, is GAGVSQSPRYKVAKRGQDVALRCDPISGHVSLFWYQQALGQGPEFLTYFQNEAQLDKSGLPSDRFFAERPEGSVSTLKIQRTQQEDSAVYLCASSLGRGESETQYFGPGTRLLVL.

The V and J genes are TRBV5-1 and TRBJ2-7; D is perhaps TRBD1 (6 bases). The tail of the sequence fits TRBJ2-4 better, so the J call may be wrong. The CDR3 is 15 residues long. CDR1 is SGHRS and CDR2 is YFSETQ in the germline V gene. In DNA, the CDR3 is TGCGCCAGCAGCTTGGTTGCGAGAGGGGGAGACATTCAGTACTTC. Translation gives CASSLVARGGDIQYF.

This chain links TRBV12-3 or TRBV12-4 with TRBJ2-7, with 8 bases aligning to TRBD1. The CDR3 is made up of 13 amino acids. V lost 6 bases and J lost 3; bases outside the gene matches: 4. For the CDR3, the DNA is TGTGCCAGCAGCATGGACAGGGACTACGAGCAGTACTTC. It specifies CASSMDRDYEQYF.

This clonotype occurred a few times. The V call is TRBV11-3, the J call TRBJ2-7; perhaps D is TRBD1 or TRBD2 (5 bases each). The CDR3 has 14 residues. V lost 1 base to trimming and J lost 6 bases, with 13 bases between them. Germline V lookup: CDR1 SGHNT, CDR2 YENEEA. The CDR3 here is CASSLGGTATEQYF. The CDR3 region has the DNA TGTGCCAGCAGCTTAGGGGGGACCGCAACCGAGCAGTACTTC.

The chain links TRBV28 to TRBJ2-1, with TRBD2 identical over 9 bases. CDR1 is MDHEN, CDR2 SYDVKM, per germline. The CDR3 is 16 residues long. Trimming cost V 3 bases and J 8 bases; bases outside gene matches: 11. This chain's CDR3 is CASSFPLAGEVDEQFF. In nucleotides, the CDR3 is TGTGCCAGCAGTTTCCCATTAGCGGGAGAGGTGGATGAGCAGTTCTTC. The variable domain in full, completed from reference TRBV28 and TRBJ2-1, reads DVKVTQSSRYLVKRTGEKVFLECVQDMDHENMFWYRQDPGLGLRLIYFSYDVKMKEKGDIPEGYSVSREKKERFSLILESASTNQTSMYLCASSFPLAGEVDEQFFGPGTRLTVL.

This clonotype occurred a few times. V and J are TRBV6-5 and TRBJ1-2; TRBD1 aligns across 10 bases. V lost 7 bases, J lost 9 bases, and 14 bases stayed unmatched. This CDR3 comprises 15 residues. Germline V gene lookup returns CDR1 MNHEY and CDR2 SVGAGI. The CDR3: CASINPGQGEVRYTF. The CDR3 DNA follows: TGTGCCAGCATCAATCCCGGACAGGGGGAGGTGCGCTACACCTTC.

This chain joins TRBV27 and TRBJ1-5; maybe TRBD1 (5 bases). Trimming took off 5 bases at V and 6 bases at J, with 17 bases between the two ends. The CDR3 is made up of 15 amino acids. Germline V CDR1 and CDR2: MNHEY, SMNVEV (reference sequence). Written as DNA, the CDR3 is TGTGCCAGCAGTCCCCGCGGGGACGACAGTCAGCCCCAGCATTTT. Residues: CASSPRGDDSQPQHF.

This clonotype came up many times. CDR3 loop: CASSLEGGAEQYF. DNA for the CDR3: TGTGCCAGCAGCTTAGAAGGTGGGGCCGAGCAGTACTTC. The chain has TRBV7-9 and TRBJ2-7; D might be TRBD1 (5 bases). V dropped 1 base and J dropped 6 bases, with 10 bases sitting between them. CDR1 is SEHNR, CDR2 FQNEAQ, per germline (reference sequence). This CDR3 contains 13 residues. Combining the CDR3 with reference TRBV7-9 and TRBJ2-7 gives the whole variable domain DTGVSQNPRHKITKRGQNVTFRCDPISEHNRLYWYRQTLGQGPEFLTYFQNEAQLEKSRLLSDRFSAERPKGSFSTLEIQRTEQGDSAMYLCASSLEGGAEQYFGPGTRLTVT.

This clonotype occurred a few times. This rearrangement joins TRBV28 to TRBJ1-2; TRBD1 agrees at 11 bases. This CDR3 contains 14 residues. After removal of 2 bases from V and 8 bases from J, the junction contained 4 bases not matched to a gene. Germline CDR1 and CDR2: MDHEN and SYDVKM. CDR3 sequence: CASSLGTGGRGYTF. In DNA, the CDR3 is TGTGCCAGCAGTTTAGGGACAGGGGGTCGGGGCTACACCTTC.

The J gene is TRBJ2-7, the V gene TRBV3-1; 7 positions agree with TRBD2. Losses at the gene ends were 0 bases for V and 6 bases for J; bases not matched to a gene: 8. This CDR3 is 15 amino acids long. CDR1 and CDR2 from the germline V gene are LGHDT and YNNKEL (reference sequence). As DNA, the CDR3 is TGTGCCAGCAGCCAAGATGGGAGGGGCATGGTCGAGCAGTACTTC. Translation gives CASSQDGRGMVEQYF.

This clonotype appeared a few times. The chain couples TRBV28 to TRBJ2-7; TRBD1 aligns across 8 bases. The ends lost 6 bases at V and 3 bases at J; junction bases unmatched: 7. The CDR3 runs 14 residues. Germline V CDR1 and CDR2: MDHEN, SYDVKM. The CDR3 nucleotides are TGTGCCAGCAGACCGGGACAGGAAATCTACGAGCAGTACTTC. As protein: CASRPGQEIYEQYF. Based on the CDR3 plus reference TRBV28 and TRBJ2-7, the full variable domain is DVKVTQSSRYLVKRTGEKVFLECVQDMDHENMFWYRQDPGLGLRLIYFSYDVKMKEKGDIPEGYSVSREKKERFSLILESASTNQTSMYLCASRPGQEIYEQYFGPGTRLTVT.

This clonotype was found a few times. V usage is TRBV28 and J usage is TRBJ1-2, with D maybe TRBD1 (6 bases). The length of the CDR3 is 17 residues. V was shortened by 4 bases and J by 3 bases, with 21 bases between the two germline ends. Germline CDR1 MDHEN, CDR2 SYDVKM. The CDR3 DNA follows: TGTGCCAGCAGTTCCCCCGGGCAGCCGGGGGCATACTATGGCTACACCTTC. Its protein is CASSSPGQPGAYYGYTF.

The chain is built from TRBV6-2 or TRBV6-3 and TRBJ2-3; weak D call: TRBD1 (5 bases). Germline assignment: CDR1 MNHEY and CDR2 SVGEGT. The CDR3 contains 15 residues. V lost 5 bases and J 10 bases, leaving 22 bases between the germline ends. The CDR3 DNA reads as TGTGCCAGCAGTGCTCAGGGTCAGAGGCCTGATGCGCAGTATTTT. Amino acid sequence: CASSAQGQRPDAQYF.

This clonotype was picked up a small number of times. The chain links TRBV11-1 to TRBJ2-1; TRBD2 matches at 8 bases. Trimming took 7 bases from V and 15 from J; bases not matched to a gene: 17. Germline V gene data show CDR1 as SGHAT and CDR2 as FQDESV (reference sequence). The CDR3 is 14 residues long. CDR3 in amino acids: CASTIRMGSGSTFF. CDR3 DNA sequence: TGTGCCAGCACCATTCGCATGGGGAGCGGGAGTACGTTCTTC.

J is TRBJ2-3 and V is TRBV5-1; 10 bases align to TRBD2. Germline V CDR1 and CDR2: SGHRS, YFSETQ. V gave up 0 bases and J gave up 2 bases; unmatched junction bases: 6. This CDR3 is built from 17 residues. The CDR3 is CASSLAPSGGNTDTQYF. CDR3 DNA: TGCGCCAGCAGCTTGGCACCTAGCGGGGGTAACACAGATACGCAGTATTTT.

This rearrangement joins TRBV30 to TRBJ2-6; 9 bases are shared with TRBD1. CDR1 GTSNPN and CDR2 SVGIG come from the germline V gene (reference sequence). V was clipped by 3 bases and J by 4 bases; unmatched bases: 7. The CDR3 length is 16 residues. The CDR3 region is CAWSPGTGPGANVLTF. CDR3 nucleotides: TGTGCCTGGAGCCCCGGGACAGGGCCCGGGGCCAACGTCCTGACTTTC.

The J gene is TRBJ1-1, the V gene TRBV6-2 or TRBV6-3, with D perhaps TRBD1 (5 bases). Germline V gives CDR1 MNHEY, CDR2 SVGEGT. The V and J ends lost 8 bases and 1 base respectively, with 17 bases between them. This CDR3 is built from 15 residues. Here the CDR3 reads CASSYQTGGNTEAFF. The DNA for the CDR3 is TGTGCCAGCTCGTACCAGACGGGGGGGAACACTGAAGCTTTCTTT.

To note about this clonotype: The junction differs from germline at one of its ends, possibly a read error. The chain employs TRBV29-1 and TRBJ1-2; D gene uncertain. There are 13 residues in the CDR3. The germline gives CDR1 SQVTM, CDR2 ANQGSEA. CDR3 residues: CSVEDSSHYGYTF. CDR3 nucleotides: TGCAGCGTTGAAGACAGCTCCCACTACGGCTACACCTTC.

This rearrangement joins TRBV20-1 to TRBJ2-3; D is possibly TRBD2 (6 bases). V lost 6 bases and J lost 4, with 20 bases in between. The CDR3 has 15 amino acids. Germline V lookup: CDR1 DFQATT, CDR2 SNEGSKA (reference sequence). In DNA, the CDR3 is TGCAGTGCCACCCAGGGATCTAGCGCGTCAGATACGCAGTATTTT. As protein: CSATQGSSASDTQYF.